This T cell receptor beta chain was documented in a study of shared clonotypes between healthy human individuals (dated by TCRdb to the early 2020s). In terms of the full investigation: The cohort comprised a couple of women and a few men aged 18 to 49 years. Blood TCR repertoires of five healthy adults were deeply sequenced to estimate repertoire size and the extent of clonotype sharing between individuals. Different laboratories and diverse techniques were used to prepare libraries and sequence TCR repertoires, to increase sequencing depth and limit assay-specific biases. Leukapheresis yielded between about 0.9 and 8.9 billion PBMCs per donor. Study-wide conclusions, independent of this receptor: Pairwise subsampling indicated that sequencing depth was expected to affect the degree of clonotype sharing among donors. Sampling was limited to blood, and TCR repertoires in tissue likely differ from TCR repertoires in blood. The small number of donors limited the genetic and exposure-history diversity represented.

The CDR3 starts with the cysteine, ends with the phenylalanine, and has 12 residues. The CDR3 DNA has 36 bases and is translated from base 1. V is clipped by 6 bases and J by 11 bases, and the sequence between their germline boundaries is 16 bases long. CDR1 and CDR2 are read off the germline V gene (reference sequence) as MNHNY and SVGAGI. TCR CDR3 regions were amplified from genomic DNA by multiplex PCR using the deep immunoSEQ assay. Extracted genomic DNA from each cell subset was distributed evenly across all wells of several immunoSEQ 96-well plates, and each plate was treated as a replicate. For unsorted PBMC, around 290 ng of genomic DNA, equivalent to around 30,000 T cell genomes, went into each replicate PCR. Ten immunoSEQ deep assay plates were used to sequence the unsorted PBMC genomic DNA. Purified libraries were quantified with a Qubit 3.0 fluorometer, sized on a Bioanalyzer 2100, and re-quantified with the KAPA Library Quantification kit. Every immunoSEQ 96-well plate was sequenced on a dedicated single-read 150-cycle Illumina NextSeq 550 flow cell. The paper's processing steps were these. Because the immunoSEQ output held only junctional sequences and lacked quality scores, the filtering could not match the filtering applied to full-length reads. Sequences were annotated with PyIR, a Python wrapper for IgBLAST v1.9, using IMGT germline references to assign V/J genes and CDR3. Reads with weak V/J assignments (E-value above 1e-6), missing CDR3, stop codons, out-of-frame junctions, or ambiguous translated residues were removed. V3J clonotypes were defined as sequences sharing the same inferred V gene, J gene, and CDR3 amino acid sequence. Percentage overlap between repertoires was calculated by dividing the number of shared unique clonotypes by the size of the smaller repertoire. Richness of each repertoire was evaluated using RTK rarefaction, the Chao1 estimator, and Recon v2.1 estimates of unobserved clonotypes. Here the immuneACCESS table is served through TCRdb, limited to in-frame sequences with V and J called. Missing clones are a known gap in these copies; in checked studies unresolved V genes cover under half, and the rest lacks a known reason. D and trimming were read from the DNA, whereas the V and J calls and clone size are those reported in that table. A total of fewer than 700,000 clones appear in this sample, around three quarters of them only once. The leading ten clones occupy 12% of the sample.

Turning to this clone: Its antigen is currently not known. Base-call qualities are not available, and no considerably larger clone is one nucleotide away.

The donors were healthy, HIV-negative adults with no recently reported acute infections or vaccinations. Every donor was a Caucasian adult living in Nashville, Tennessee, USA. For unsorted samples, roughly 91 million PBMCs were counted, and genomic DNA was extracted using the QIAamp DNA Blood Mini kit. Blood was collected by leukapheresis, and PBMCs were isolated by Ficoll-Histopaque density gradient centrifugation and then cryopreserved in liquid nitrogen vapor phase. The V and J genes are TRBV6-6 and TRBJ1-1, with the D gene uncertain. Source material: PBMCs. The receptor comes from a woman between 35 and 50 years old in good health. Some clones in this sample may be carry-over from other donors' samples. This receptor has the CDR3 CASRALPGRAFF. The DNA reads as follows: TGTGCCAGCAGAGCATTACCCGGCCGGGCTTTCTTT.